These 16 T cell receptor beta chains share one sample of origin, sequenced in a study of cytomegalovirus exposure and HLA in healthy donors. PCR primers comprised 60 Vbeta and 13 Jbeta primers. The assay was immunoSEQ multiplex PCR, and TCRdb's table has in-frame clones only and misses some. Of roughly 150,000 clones detected, about 68% appear once; the ten largest clones hold around 1.6%. Sequenced sample: PBMCs. The receptor source for this set is a human donor in good health.

The V call is TRBV5-4, the J call TRBJ2-1, with D possibly TRBD2 on 6 matching bases. The CDR3 sequence is 17 residues long. From germline, CDR1 is SGHNT and CDR2 YYREEE (reference sequence). V lost 3 bases and J 3 bases, leaving 19 bases between the germline ends. CDR3 amino acids: CASSWKDGGANYNEQFF. CDR3 coding DNA: TGTGCCAGCAGCTGGAAGGACGGGGGAGCGAACTACAATGAGCAGTTCTTC. Supplemented by reference TRBV5-4 and TRBJ2-1, the full variable domain reads ETGVTQSPTHLIKTRGQQVTLRCSSQSGHNTVSWYQQALGQGPQFIFQYYREEENGRGNFPPRFSGLQFPNYSSELNVNALELDDSALYLCASSWKDGGANYNEQFFGPGTRLTVL.

This clone was observed a single time. The CDR3 DNA follows: TGTGCCAGCAGCCCCCCAGGACTAGCGGGGGGTTCTAGCTCCTACGAGCAGTACTTC. Translating gives CASSPPGLAGGSSSYEQYF. This sequence joins TRBV7-2 and TRBJ2-7, with 14 nucleotides matching TRBD2. With V trimmed by 5 bases and J by 0 bases, 12 bases remained unmatched. Germline V gene data show CDR1 as SGHTA and CDR2 as FQGNSA. CDR3 length: 19 residues. The full variable domain, its missing parts supplied by reference TRBV7-2 and TRBJ2-7, is GAGVSQSPSNKVTEKGKDVELRCDPISGHTALYWYRQSLGQGLEFLIYFQGNSAPDKSGLPSDRFSAERTGGSVSTLTIQRTQQEDSAVYLCASSPPGLAGGSSSYEQYFGPGTRLTVT.

This clone was seen a few times. The CDR3 loop reads CASTEGAGGLQFF. The CDR3 nucleotides are TGTGCCAGCACCGAAGGGGCGGGAGGTCTGCAGTTCTTC. This chain connects TRBV2 to TRBJ2-1; 8 nucleotides agree with TRBD2. Germline CDR1 reads SNHLY; CDR2 reads FYNNEI. CDR3 size: 13 residues. J was trimmed by 12 bases and V by 7 bases; bases with no gene match: 11.

The chain joins TRBV7-2 to TRBJ2-3; D may be TRBD1 (6 bases). CDR1 and CDR2 from the germline V gene are SGHTA and FQGNSA. V was cut by 1 base and J by 4 bases, with 12 bases left in between. There are 15 residues in the CDR3. The CDR3 coding sequence is TGTGCCAGCAGCTTAGACAGGGTGTCTGCAGATACGCAGTATTTT. Protein: CASSLDRVSADTQYF.

Only a few counts were recorded for this clone. The chain links TRBV7-6 to TRBJ1-4; 7 positions agree with TRBD1. The CDR3 has 14 amino acids. V lost 5 bases, J lost 6 bases, and 6 bases stayed unmatched. Germline CDR1 reads SGHVS; CDR2 reads FNYEAQ. DNA of the CDR3: TGTGCCAGCAGCCCACAGGGGTTGGATGAAAAACTGTTTTTT. Amino acids: CASSPQGLDEKLFF. The entire variable domain, with the rest obtained from reference TRBV7-6 and TRBJ1-4, is as follows: GAGVSQSPRYKVTKRGQDVALRCDPISGHVSLYWYRQALGQGPEFLTYFNYEAQQDKSGLPNDRFSAERPEGSISTLTIQRTEQRDSAMYRCASSPQGLDEKLFFGSGTQLSVL.

The genes are TRBV4-1 and TRBJ1-5, with D unclear. Trimming left V 0 bases short and J 6 bases short, with 9 bases between. Per the germline V gene, CDR1 is MGHRA and CDR2 is YSYEKL. This CDR3 has 14 residues. This CDR3 reads CASSQEMEGQPQHF. CDR3 nucleotide sequence: TGCGCCAGCAGCCAAGAAATGGAGGGTCAGCCCCAGCATTTT.

V and J are TRBV28 and TRBJ2-7, with TRBD1 matching 9 bases. The V segment lost 6 bases and the J segment 2 bases; nucleotides outside the gene matches: 8. This CDR3 comprises 15 residues. Germline assignment: CDR1 MDHEN and CDR2 SYDVKM. The CDR3 reads CASRSGTGSTYEQYF. The CDR3 DNA reads as TGTGCCAGCAGATCCGGGACAGGGAGCACCTACGAGCAGTACTTC.

The chain carries TRBV9 and TRBJ2-3; D unresolved. Trimming pared 0 bases from V and 0 bases from J, leaving 5 bases between. CDR1 is SGDLS, CDR2 YYNGEE, per germline. The CDR3 consists of 14 residues. CDR3 DNA sequence: TGTGCCAGCAGCGTAGATCTGAGCACAGATACGCAGTATTTT. It is translated as CASSVDLSTDTQYF.

The rearrangement joins TRBV28 to TRBJ1-5; 9 nucleotides line up with TRBD1. The germline V gene has CDR1 MDHEN and CDR2 SYDVKM. This CDR3 comprises 15 residues. The trim removed 3 bases at V and 2 bases at J, leaving 2 bases unmatched. The DNA for the CDR3 is TGTGCCAGCAGTTTGGGACAGGGCGGCAATCAGCCCCAGCATTTT. Translation: CASSLGQGGNQPQHF.

With regard to this clone: One end of the junction does not line up with germline, which may come from a read error. The J gene is TRBJ1-2, the V gene TRBV6-1; 7 bases match TRBD1. The CDR3 is 12 amino acids. Germline V gene lookup returns CDR1 MNHNS and CDR2 SASEGT. This chain's CDR3 is CASTNRGYGYTF. The CDR3 region has the DNA TGTGCAAGCACTAACAGGGGCTATGGCTACACCTTC.

The table lists this clone with a few counts. J is TRBJ2-7 and V is TRBV28; possibly TRBD2 for D (6 bases). V lost 4 bases and J 0 bases, leaving 16 bases between the germline ends. CDR3 length: 16 amino acids. From germline, CDR1 is MDHEN and CDR2 SYDVKM. CDR3 sequence: CASSSTRGANSYEQYF. The CDR3 nucleotides are TGTGCCAGCAGTTCCACACGCGGGGCAAACTCCTACGAGCAGTACTTC.

This chain connects TRBV2 to TRBJ2-5; TRBD2 agrees at 7 bases. This CDR3 has 14 residues. CDR1 is SNHLY and CDR2 is FYNNEI in the germline V gene. Trimming took 6 bases from V and 6 from J; bases not matched to a gene: 10. CDR3 sequence reads: CASRPRDYGQTQYF. CDR3 nucleotide sequence: TGTGCCAGCAGACCCCGGGACTACGGTCAGACCCAGTACTTC.

CDR3 amino acids: CASSDETSGSGETQYF. CDR3 nucleotides: TGTGCCAGCAGTGATGAGACTAGCGGGAGTGGAGAGACCCAGTACTTC. The chain is built from TRBV25-1 and TRBJ2-5; 12 nucleotides align to TRBD2. The junction had 6 bases not matched to a gene; V was cut back by 3 bases and J by 4 bases. The CDR3 has 16 residues. Germline V gives CDR1 MGHDK, CDR2 SYGVNS.

This chain joins TRBV7-6 and TRBJ2-3, with 7 positions matching TRBD1. Germline-derived CDR1 and CDR2 are SGHVS and FNYEAQ. The length of the CDR3 is 15 residues. Trimming removed 5 bases from V and 2 bases from J; junction bases left unmatched: 7. CDR3 protein: CASSPLTGLTDTQYF. For the CDR3, the DNA is TGTGCCAGCAGCCCTCTGACAGGGCTCACAGATACGCAGTATTTT.

This chain joins TRBV28 and TRBJ1-5; TRBD1 might be the D (6 bases). The CDR3 runs 13 residues. Germline V lookup: CDR1 MDHEN, CDR2 SYDVKM. The V gene lost 8 bases and the J gene lost 4 bases, with 12 bases spanning the gap. CDR3 protein: CASGTGRNQPQHF. DNA for the CDR3: TGTGCCAGCGGTACAGGGCGGAATCAGCCCCAGCATTTT.

This sequence joins TRBV15 and TRBJ2-5; weak D call: TRBD1 (5 bases). Germline-derived CDR1 and CDR2 are LNHNV and YYDKDF (reference sequence). V lost 1 base to trimming and J lost 1 base, with 10 bases between them. This CDR3 contains 15 residues. The DNA of the CDR3 is TGTGCCACCAGCAGAGGACAGACCGCCCAAGAGACCCAGTACTTC. Its translation is CATSRGQTAQETQYF.